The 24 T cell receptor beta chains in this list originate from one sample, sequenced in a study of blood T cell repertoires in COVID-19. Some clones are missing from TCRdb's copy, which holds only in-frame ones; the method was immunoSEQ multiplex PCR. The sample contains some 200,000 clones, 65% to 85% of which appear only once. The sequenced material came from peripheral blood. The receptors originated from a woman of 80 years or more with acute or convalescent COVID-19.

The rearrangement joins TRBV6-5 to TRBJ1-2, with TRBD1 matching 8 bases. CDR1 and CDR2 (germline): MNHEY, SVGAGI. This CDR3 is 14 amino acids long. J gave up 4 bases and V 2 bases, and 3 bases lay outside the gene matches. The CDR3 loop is CASSYSRGRYGYTF. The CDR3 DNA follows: TGTGCCAGCAGTTACAGCAGGGGGCGCTATGGCTACACCTTC.

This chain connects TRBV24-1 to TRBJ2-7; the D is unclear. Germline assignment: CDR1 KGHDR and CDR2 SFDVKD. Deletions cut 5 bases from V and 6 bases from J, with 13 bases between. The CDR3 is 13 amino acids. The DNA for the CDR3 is TGTGCCACCAGTGTCCTAGGCGGCTCCGAGCAGTACTTC. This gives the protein CATSVLGGSEQYF.

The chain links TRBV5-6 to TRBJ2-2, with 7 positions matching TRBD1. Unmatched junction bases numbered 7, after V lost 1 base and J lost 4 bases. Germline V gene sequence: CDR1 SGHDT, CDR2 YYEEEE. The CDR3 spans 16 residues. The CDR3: CASSLRQGRSTGELFF. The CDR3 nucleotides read TGTGCCAGCAGCTTGCGACAGGGAAGAAGCACCGGGGAGCTGTTTTTT.

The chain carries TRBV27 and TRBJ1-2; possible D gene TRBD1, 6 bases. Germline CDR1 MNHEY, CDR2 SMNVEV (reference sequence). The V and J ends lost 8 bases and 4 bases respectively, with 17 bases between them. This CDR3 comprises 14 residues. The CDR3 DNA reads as TGTGCCAGCCGCCCGGCAGGGGTTATCTATGGCTACACCTTC. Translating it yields CASRPAGVIYGYTF.

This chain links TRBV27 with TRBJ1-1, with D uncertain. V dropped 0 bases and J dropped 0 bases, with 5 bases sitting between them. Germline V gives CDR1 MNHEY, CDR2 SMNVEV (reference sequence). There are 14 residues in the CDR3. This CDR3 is CASSLSAVNTEAFF. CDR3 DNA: TGTGCCAGCAGTTTATCAGCGGTGAACACTGAAGCTTTCTTT.

Here the CDR3 DNA reads TGTGCCTGCCTGCCGGGACAGGGGATCAATGAGCAGTTCTTC. It encodes CACLPGQGINEQFF. The chain joins TRBV30 to TRBJ2-1; TRBD1 aligns across 10 bases. The CDR3 has 14 amino acids. Germline V gene sequence: CDR1 GTSNPN, CDR2 SVGIG (reference sequence). After removal of 6 bases from V and 6 bases from J, the junction contained 8 bases not matched to a gene. Using reference TRBV30 and TRBJ2-1 for the parts outside the CDR3, the full variable domain is SQTIHQWPATLVQPVGSPLSLECTVEGTSNPNLYWYRQAAGRGLQLLFYSVGIGQISSEVPQNLSASRPQDRQFILSSKKLLLSDSGFYLCACLPGQGINEQFFGPGTRLTVL.

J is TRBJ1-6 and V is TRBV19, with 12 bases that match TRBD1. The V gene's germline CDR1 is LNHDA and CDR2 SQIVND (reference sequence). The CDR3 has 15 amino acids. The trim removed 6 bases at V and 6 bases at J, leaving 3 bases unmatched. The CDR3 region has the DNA TGTGCCAGTAGGCGGGACAGGGGGCTTAATTCACCCCTCCACTTT. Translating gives CASRRDRGLNSPLHF.

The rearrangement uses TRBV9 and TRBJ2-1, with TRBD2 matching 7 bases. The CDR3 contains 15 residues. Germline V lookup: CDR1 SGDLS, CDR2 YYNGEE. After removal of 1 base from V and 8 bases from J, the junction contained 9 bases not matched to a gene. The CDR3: CASSVHRTSGDEQFF. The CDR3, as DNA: TGTGCCAGCAGCGTACATAGGACTAGTGGCGATGAGCAGTTCTTC.

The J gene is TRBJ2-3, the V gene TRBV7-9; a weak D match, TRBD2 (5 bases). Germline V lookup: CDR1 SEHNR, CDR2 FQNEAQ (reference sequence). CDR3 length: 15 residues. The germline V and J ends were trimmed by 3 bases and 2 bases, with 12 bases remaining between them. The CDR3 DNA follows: TGTGCCAGCAGCTTGATCAGCGGTAACACAGATACGCAGTATTTT. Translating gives CASSLISGNTDTQYF.

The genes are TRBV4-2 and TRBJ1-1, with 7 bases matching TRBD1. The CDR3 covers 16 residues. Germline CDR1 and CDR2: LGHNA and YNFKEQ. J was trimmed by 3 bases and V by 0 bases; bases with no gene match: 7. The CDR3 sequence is CASSQEGGAQDTEAFF. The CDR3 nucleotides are TGTGCCAGCAGCCAAGAAGGGGGCGCCCAGGACACTGAAGCTTTCTTT.

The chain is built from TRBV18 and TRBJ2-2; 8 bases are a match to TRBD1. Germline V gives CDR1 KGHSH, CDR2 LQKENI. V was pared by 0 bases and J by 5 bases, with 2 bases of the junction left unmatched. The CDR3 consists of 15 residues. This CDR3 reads CASSPPQGGTGELFF. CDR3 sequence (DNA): TGTGCCAGCTCACCACCACAGGGGGGTACCGGGGAGCTGTTTTTT.

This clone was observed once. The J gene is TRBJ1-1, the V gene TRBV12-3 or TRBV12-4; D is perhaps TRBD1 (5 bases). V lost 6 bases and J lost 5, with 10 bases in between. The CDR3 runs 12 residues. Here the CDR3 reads CASSPPGTEAFF. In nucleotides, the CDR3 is TGTGCCAGCAGCCCCCCAGGGACTGAAGCTTTCTTT.

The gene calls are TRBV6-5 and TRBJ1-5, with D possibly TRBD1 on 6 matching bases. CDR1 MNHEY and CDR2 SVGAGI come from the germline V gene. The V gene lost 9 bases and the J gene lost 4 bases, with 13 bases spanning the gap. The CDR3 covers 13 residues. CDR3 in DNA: TGTGCCAGTCAGGGGTATTGGAATCAGCCCCAGCATTTT. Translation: CASQGYWNQPQHF.

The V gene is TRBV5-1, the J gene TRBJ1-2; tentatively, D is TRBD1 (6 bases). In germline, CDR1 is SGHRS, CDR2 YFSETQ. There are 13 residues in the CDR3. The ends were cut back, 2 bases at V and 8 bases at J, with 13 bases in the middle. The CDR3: CASSFTGSDGYTF. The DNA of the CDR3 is TGCGCCAGCAGCTTTACAGGGTCGGACGGCTACACCTTC.

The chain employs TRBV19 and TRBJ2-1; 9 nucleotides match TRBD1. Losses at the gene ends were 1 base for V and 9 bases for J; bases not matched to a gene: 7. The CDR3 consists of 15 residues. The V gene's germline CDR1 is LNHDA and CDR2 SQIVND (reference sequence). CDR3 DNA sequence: TGTGCCAGTAGTATAGGGACAGGGGTGTGGGGTGAGCAGTTCTTC. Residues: CASSIGTGVWGEQFF.

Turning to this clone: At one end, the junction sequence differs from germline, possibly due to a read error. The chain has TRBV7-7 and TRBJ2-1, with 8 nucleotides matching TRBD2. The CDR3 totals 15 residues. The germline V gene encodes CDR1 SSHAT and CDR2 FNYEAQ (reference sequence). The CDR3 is CASSRSIREGNEQFF. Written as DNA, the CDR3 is TGTGCTAGCAGCCGAAGTATACGGGAGGGAAATGAGCAGTTCTTC.

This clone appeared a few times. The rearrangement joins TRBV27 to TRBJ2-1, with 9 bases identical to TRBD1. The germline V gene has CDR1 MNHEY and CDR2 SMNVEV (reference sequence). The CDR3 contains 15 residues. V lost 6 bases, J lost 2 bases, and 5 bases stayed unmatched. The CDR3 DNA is TGTGCCAGCAGCGAACAGGGGGCAACCTACAATGAGCAGTTCTTC. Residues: CASSEQGATYNEQFF.

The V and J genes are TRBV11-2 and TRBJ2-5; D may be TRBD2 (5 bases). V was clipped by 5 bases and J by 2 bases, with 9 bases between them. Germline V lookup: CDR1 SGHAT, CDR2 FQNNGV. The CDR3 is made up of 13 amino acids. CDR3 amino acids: CASSQSGQETQYF. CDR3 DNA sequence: TGTGCCAGCAGCCAAAGCGGTCAAGAGACCCAGTACTTC.

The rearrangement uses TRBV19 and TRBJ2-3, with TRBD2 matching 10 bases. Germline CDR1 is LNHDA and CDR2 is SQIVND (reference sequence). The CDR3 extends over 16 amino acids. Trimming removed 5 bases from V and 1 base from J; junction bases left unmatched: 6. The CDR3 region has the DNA TGTGCCAGTAGTTCTCGCCTAGCGGGGGGCACAGATACGCAGTATTTT. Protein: CASSSRLAGGTDTQYF.

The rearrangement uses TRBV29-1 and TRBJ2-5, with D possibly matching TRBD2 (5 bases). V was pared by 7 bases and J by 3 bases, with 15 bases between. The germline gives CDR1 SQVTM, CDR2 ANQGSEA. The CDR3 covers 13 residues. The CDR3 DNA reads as TGCAGCGCCCCGGAGGTGGGGAAAGAGACCCAGTACTTC. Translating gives CSAPEVGKETQYF.

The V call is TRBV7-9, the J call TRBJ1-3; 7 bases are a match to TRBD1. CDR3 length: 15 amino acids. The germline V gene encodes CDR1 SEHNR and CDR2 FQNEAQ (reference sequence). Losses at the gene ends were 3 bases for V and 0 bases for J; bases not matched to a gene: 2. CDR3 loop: CASSLGQSSGNTIYF. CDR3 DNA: TGTGCCAGCAGCTTGGGACAGTCCTCTGGAAACACCATATATTTT.

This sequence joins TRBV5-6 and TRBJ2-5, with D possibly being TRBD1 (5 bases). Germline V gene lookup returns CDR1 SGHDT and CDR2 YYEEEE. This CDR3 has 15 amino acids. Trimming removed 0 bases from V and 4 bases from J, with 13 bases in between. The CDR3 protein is CASSLGVGVLETQYF. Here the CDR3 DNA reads TGTGCCAGCAGCTTGGGGGTAGGGGTCTTAGAGACCCAGTACTTC.

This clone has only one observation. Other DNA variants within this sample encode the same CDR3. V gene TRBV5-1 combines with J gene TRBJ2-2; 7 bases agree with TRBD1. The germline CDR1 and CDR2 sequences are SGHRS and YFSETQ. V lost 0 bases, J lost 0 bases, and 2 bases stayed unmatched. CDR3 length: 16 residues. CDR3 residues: CASSLEGQSNTGELFF. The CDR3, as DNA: TGCGCCAGCAGCTTGGAGGGACAGTCGAACACCGGGGAGCTGTTTTTT.

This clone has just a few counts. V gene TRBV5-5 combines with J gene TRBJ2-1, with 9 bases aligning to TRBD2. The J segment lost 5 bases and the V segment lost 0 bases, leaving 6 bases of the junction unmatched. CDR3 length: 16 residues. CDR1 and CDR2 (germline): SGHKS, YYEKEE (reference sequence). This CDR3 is CASSLVPTSGDNEQFF. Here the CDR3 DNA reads TGTGCCAGCAGCTTGGTTCCGACTAGCGGAGACAATGAGCAGTTCTTC.